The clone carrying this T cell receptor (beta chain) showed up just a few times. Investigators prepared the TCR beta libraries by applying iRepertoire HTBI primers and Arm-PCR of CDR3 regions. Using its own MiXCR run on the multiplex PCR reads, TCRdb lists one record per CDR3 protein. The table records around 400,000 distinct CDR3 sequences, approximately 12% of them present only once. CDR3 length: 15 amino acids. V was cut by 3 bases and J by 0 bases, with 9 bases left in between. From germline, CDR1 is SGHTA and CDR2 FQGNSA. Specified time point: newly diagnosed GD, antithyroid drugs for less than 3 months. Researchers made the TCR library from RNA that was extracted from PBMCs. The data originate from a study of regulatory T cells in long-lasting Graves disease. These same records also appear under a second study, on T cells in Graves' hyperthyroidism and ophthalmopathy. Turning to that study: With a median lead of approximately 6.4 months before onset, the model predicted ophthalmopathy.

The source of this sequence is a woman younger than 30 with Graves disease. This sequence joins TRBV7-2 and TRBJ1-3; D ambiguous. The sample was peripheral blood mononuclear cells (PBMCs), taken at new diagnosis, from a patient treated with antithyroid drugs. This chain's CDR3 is CASSFLGNSGNTIYF. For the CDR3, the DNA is TGTGCCAGCAGCTTCCTGGGAAACTCTGGAAACACCATATATTTT.